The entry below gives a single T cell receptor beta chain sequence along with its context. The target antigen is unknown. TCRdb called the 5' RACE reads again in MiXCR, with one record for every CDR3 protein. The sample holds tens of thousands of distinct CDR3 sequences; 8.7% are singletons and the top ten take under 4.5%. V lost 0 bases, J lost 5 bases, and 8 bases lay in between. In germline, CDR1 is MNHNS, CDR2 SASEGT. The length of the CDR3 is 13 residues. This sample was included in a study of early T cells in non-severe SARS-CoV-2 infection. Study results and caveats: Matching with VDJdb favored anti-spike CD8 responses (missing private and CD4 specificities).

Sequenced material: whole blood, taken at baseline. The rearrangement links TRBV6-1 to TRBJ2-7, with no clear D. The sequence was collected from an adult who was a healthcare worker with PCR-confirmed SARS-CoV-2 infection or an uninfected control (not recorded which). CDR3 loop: CASSEAYPNEQYF. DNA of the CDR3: TGTGCCAGCAGTGAAGCCTACCCTAACGAGCAGTACTTC.